A selection of T cell receptor beta chains follows, all from one sample in a study of blood T cell repertoires in COVID-19. Data came from immunoSEQ multiplex PCR; TCRdb stores just in-frame clones and leaves some out. This table holds roughly 6,300 clones, 75% to 90% found once. Sequences were obtained from peripheral blood. The receptors here all came from a man older than 75 with active COVID-19. Both conserved end residues are part of each CDR3. D genes are given only for firm matches. Rows give clone size only sometimes, using once, few, many, or a class for an expanded clone.

CASSLAGLAGLLHSEQFF,TGTGCCAGCAGCTTAGCAGGACTAGCGGGACTCTTACACAGTGAGCAGTTCTTC,TRBJ2-1,TRBD2,TRBV7-2,18,NA
CASSQGANRVSGKLFF,TGTGCCAGCAGCCAAGGTGCAAACAGGGTATCGGGAAAACTGTTTTTT,TRBJ1-4,NA,TRBV4-2,16,NA
CASSLEGANEKLFF,TGCGCCAGCAGCTTGGAAGGGGCTAATGAAAAACTGTTTTTT,TRBJ1-4,NA,TRBV5-1,14,NA
CASSSRQGPVRGYTF,TGTGCCAGCAGCTCCCGACAGGGGCCGGTACGTGGCTACACCTTC,TRBJ1-2,TRBD1,TRBV7-2,15,NA
CASSPSPGNNEQFF,TGTGCCAGCTCACCAAGCCCGGGAAACAATGAGCAGTTCTTC,TRBJ2-1,NA,TRBV18,14,few
CASSPPTGGRNEQFF,TGTGCCAGCAGTCCCCCCACAGGGGGCCGCAATGAGCAGTTCTTC,TRBJ2-1,TRBD1,TRBV28,15,NA
CASSLGQGLKTQYF,TGTGCCAGCAGCCTTGGACAGGGGTTGAAGACCCAGTACTTC,TRBJ2-5,TRBD1,TRBV13,14,NA
CASSPRGRGSTEAFF,TGTGCCAGCAGTCCAAGGGGCAGGGGGAGCACTGAAGCTTTCTTT,TRBJ1-1,TRBD1,TRBV28,15,NA
CASSLGATSGRAYEQYF,TGTGCCAGCAGCTTAGGGGCGACTAGCGGGAGGGCCTACGAGCAGTACTTC,TRBJ2-7,TRBD2,TRBV13,17,NA
CSALAGTGAFF,TGCAGTGCCCTCGCCGGGACAGGGGCTTTCTTT,TRBJ1-1,TRBD1,TRBV20-1,11,NA
CASSLVGGSYNEQFF,TGTGCCAGCAGCTTAGTAGGGGGCTCCTACAATGAGCAGTTCTTC,TRBJ2-1,NA,TRBV7-2,15,NA
CASSVAGYEQYF,TGTGCCAGCAGCGTCGCAGGGTACGAGCAGTACTTC,TRBJ2-7,NA,TRBV5-6,12,NA
CASSLRETAQAYEQYF,TGTGCCAGCAGCTTACGTGAGACAGCCCAAGCCTACGAGCAGTACTTC,TRBJ2-7,NA,TRBV7-9,16,NA
CASSLALGGNTGELFF,TGCGCCAGCAGCTTGGCCTTAGGGGGGAACACCGGGGAGCTGTTTTTT,TRBJ2-2,NA,TRBV5-1,16,NA
CASRAAGYYEQYF,TGTGCCAGCAGGGCCGCAGGCTACTACGAGCAGTACTTC,TRBJ2-7,NA,TRBV14,13,large
CASSIFPNPGGTEAFF,TGTGCCAGTAGTATATTCCCCAACCCAGGGGGCACTGAAGCTTTCTTT,TRBJ1-1,TRBD1,TRBV19,16,once
CASSSGLVAGELFF,TGTGCCAGCAGTTCCGGACTAGTTGCCGGGGAGCTGTTTTTT,TRBJ2-2,TRBD2,TRBV7-2,14,NA
CSALTGVSQYF,TGCAGTGCTTTAACGGGAGTTTCGCAGTATTTT,TRBJ2-3,NA,TRBV20-1,11,NA
CASSSQGNQPQHF,TGTGCCAGCAGCTCACAGGGCAATCAGCCCCAGCATTTT,TRBJ1-5,NA,TRBV7-2,13,NA
CASSLTGKRAKNIQYF,TGTGCCAGCAGTCTAACAGGGAAGCGGGCCAAAAACATTCAGTACTTC,TRBJ2-4,NA,TRBV28,16,NA
CASGQQGNQPQHF,TGTGCCAGCGGACAGCAGGGAAATCAGCCCCAGCATTTT,TRBJ1-5,NA,TRBV12-3/TRBV12-4,13,NA
CSASKVGVGEQFF,TGCAGTGCTAGTAAGGTGGGAGTAGGGGAGCAGTTCTTC,TRBJ2-1,NA,TRBV20-1,13,NA
CASSLRRSGGYNEQFF,TGTGCCAGCAGTTTAAGGAGGTCAGGGGGTTACAATGAGCAGTTCTTC,TRBJ2-1,TRBD1,TRBV27,16,NA
CASSTSEKLFF,TGTGCCAGCAGCACCAGTGAAAAACTGTTTTTT,TRBJ1-4,NA,TRBV7-9,11,NA
CASSLDSLGNQPQHF,TGTGCCAGCAGTCTGGACTCTTTGGGCAATCAGCCCCAGCATTTT,TRBJ1-5,NA,TRBV6-5,15,NA
CASSFPDRGPGYTF,TGTGCCAGCAGTTTCCCTGATAGGGGGCCTGGCTACACCTTC,TRBJ1-2,TRBD1,TRBV28,14,NA
CASSPTPSRDNTGELFF,TGTGCCAGCAGTCCGACACCATCGCGGGACAACACCGGGGAGCTGTTTTTT,TRBJ2-2,NA,TRBV2,17,NA
CASSLGVGSRTDTQYF,TGTGCCAGCAGCTTAGGTGTAGGTAGCCGCACAGATACGCAGTATTTT,TRBJ2-3,NA,TRBV7-2,16,NA
CASSKGGSGNTIYF,TGTGCCAGCAGCAAGGGGGGGTCTGGAAACACCATATATTTT,TRBJ1-3,NA,TRBV7-8,14,NA
CASSLVVMPYEQYF,TGCGCCAGCAGCTTGGTAGTCATGCCCTACGAGCAGTACTTC,TRBJ2-7,NA,TRBV5-1,14,NA
CASSDDGGINQPQHF,TGTGCCAGTAGTGACGATGGAGGTATCAATCAGCCCCAGCATTTT,TRBJ1-5,NA,TRBV19,15,NA
CASSFQGNEQYF,TGCGCCAGCAGTTTTCAGGGCAACGAGCAGTACTTC,TRBJ2-7,NA,TRBV10-1,12,NA
CASSPKEGSKNIQYF,TGTGCCAGCTCACCAAAGGAGGGGTCCAAAAACATTCAGTACTTC,TRBJ2-4,NA,TRBV18,15,NA
CASSSWTGATEAFF,TGTGCCAGCAGCTCTTGGACAGGGGCCACTGAAGCTTTCTTT,TRBJ1-1,TRBD1,TRBV7-8,14,NA
CASSIGQGGPQETQYF,TGTGCCAGTAGTATTGGGCAGGGGGGACCTCAAGAGACCCAGTACTTC,TRBJ2-5,NA,TRBV19,16,NA
CASSERGRTDTQYF,TGTGCCAGCAGCGAGCGGGGCCGCACAGATACGCAGTATTTT,TRBJ2-3,TRBD2,TRBV9,14,NA
CASRPGSQIGNTIYF,TGTGCCAGCAGACCAGGGTCCCAGATCGGAAACACCATATATTTT,TRBJ1-3,NA,TRBV13,15,NA
CASSAISSTLFF,TGCGCCAGCAGCGCCATATCTAGCACTCTGTTCTTC,TRBJ2-1,NA,TRBV5-1,12,NA
CASSQLQTGTAREQFF,TGTGCCAGCAGCCAATTACAAACCGGGACTGCGAGAGAGCAGTTCTTC,TRBJ2-1,NA,TRBV3-1/TRBV3-2,16,NA
CASSSQGGNTEAFF,TGTGCCAGCAGCTCACAGGGTGGGAACACTGAAGCTTTCTTT,TRBJ1-1,NA,TRBV7-3,14,NA
CASSPSTGSTYNEQFF,TGTGCCAGCAGCCCTAGTACCGGGTCCACTTACAATGAGCAGTTCTTC,TRBJ2-1,NA,TRBV9,16,NA
CASSLEGGAAETQYF,TGTGCCAGCAGCCTGGAAGGGGGAGCAGCAGAGACCCAGTACTTC,TRBJ2-5,NA,TRBV5-4,15,NA
CASSVGAGGPTYEQYF,TGTGCCAGCAGCGTAGGCGCGGGGGGGCCCACCTACGAGCAGTACTTC,TRBJ2-7,TRBD2,TRBV9,16,NA
CASSRYTVRTKNIQYF,TGTGCCAGCAGCCGTTACACAGTGAGAACCAAAAACATTCAGTACTTC,TRBJ2-4,NA,TRBV28,16,NA
CASSPALLAVTQYF,TGTGCCAGCAGCCCAGCCCTACTAGCTGTTACGCAGTATTTT,TRBJ2-3,NA,TRBV5-8,14,once
CASSRVGTGIVMNTEAFF,TGTGCCAGCAGCCGTGTTGGGACAGGGATTGTTATGAACACTGAAGCTTTCTTT,TRBJ1-1,TRBD1,TRBV7-2,18,once
CASSFPIQGWVTEKLFF,TGTGCCAGCAGTTTTCCCATACAGGGGTGGGTGACTGAAAAACTGTTTTTT,TRBJ1-4,TRBD1,TRBV28,17,NA
CASSLGGLAGGTEQFF,TGTGCCAGCAGCTTAGGCGGACTAGCGGGAGGCACTGAGCAGTTCTTC,TRBJ2-1,TRBD2,TRBV11-3,16,NA
CASSQLSYNYGYTF,TGTGCCAGCAGCCAACTTTCTTATAACTATGGCTACACCTTC,TRBJ1-2,NA,TRBV14,14,NA
CASKPSTGNQETQYF,TGTGCCAGTAAACCCTCTACAGGGAACCAAGAGACCCAGTACTTC,TRBJ2-5,NA,TRBV28,15,NA
CASSPSGTGTYGYTF,TGCGCCAGCAGCCCTTCCGGGACAGGGACCTATGGCTACACCTTC,TRBJ1-2,TRBD1,TRBV5-1,15,NA
CASSLVLAGDFRAKNIQYF,TGTGCCAGCAGCTTAGTCTTAGCGGGAGACTTCCGGGCCAAAAACATTCAGTACTTC,TRBJ2-4,TRBD2,TRBV7-9,19,NA
CASSFGGPKSTEAFF,TGTGCCAGTAGTTTCGGGGGGCCTAAGAGCACTGAAGCTTTCTTT,TRBJ1-1,NA,TRBV19,15,NA
CASSFPVTGAYEQYF,TGTGCCAGCAGCTTTCCCGTGACAGGGGCCTACGAGCAGTACTTC,TRBJ2-7,TRBD1,TRBV5-5,15,NA
CASGWAGTSGSEQYF,TGTGCTAGTGGTTGGGCCGGGACTAGCGGGAGCGAGCAGTACTTC,TRBJ2-7,TRBD2,TRBV12-5,15,medium-sized